This TCR beta chain was captured by sequencing in a study of shared clonotypes between healthy human individuals. The V end lost 5 bases, the J end lost 1 base, and 20 bases lay between the germline ends. Germline CDR1 and CDR2: SQVTM and ANQGSEA. The CDR3 runs 17 residues. To note about this clone: The antigen remains unidentified.

It was into CD45RA+ naive and CD45RA-negative memory subsets that the CD4+ cells were split. Study conclusions and caveats: Sampling covered nothing but blood. Tissue TCR repertoires likely differ from those found in blood.

Original data processing: Sequence data from immunoSEQ were junction-only and lacked quality scores; consequently, filtering differed. Clones were sequenced by immunoSEQ multiplex PCR, and TCRdb holds only the in-frame ones, with some missing. V and J calls and clone size come straight from that table; D and trimming were deduced from the DNA. Of over 850,000 clones listed, about 80% were seen once; the top ten hold 0.5% to 0.6%. V usage is TRBV29-1 and J usage is TRBJ2-2; D is possibly TRBD1 or TRBD2 (5 bases each). Sequencing used memory CD4+ T cells from PBMCs. The sample's subset: CD45RA-negative fraction. The clonotype was recovered from a man between 18 and 29 years old in good health. Some clones in this sample may be carry-over from other donors' samples. The DNA for the CDR3 is TGCAGCGTTTCCCGGGACCCTCAGTCAGTGAACACCGGGGAGCTGTTTTTT. As protein: CSVSRDPQSVNTGELFF.